This T cell receptor (beta chain) comes out of a study of T cell repertoires in cytomegalovirus infection. This CDR3 contains 13 residues. The germline V gene has CDR1 ENHRY and CDR2 SYGVKD. V trimming: 4 bases; J trimming: 4 bases; junction bases outside the gene matches: 4. TCRdb processed the reads anew with MiXCR; each CDR3 protein has one entry. The data hold about 400,000 distinct CDR3 sequences, with less than 20% observed a single time. Sequenced: PBMCs. The source of this sequence is a human donor in good health (CMV status not recorded). Some clones in this sample may be carry-over from other donors' samples. The V call is TRBV10-3, the J call TRBJ2-7; 7 nucleotides line up with TRBD2. The CDR3 reads CAISGGGSYEQYF. The CDR3 DNA follows: TGTGCCATCAGTGGAGGCGGGAGTTACGAGCAGTACTTC.